The T cell receptor beta chain described here comes from a study of tumour-infiltrating T cells in Burkitt lymphoma (TCRdb year 2020). Some background on the complete study: The Burkitt lymphoma cohort included 82 patients and covered every epidemiological subtype of the disease. When TCR repertoire data were correlated with clinical outcome, productive clonality turned out to predict both overall and progression-free survival, independent of established prognosticators, age at diagnosis among them.

The CDR3 covers 14 residues, taking in both the cysteine and the phenylalanine. Only the CDR3 portion is preserved as DNA: 42 bases, with reading frame beginning at the first base. The trim is 2 bases for V and 5 bases for J, with a gap of 9 bases between the germline ends. From the germline V gene, CDR1 is MNHNS and CDR2 is SASEGT. Points on this clone: Its antigen remains undetermined. Base qualities were left out, and no much larger clone turns up one base away.

Here is what the overall study found, with its caveats: Several public clonotypes shared across numerous Burkitt lymphoma patients were found, and shared tumour neoantigen selection absent from diffuse large B-cell lymphoma was thereby suggested.

Library generation was performed with the immunoSEQ multiplex PCR assay. Sourced from immuneACCESS, this table was stored by TCRdb with only in-frame sequences that have V and J called. A share of the clones is absent; for the studies checked, an unresolved V gene accounts for under half, and the remainder has no known explanation. Here the sample has thousands of clones; around 85% occur a single time. Clones ranked in the top ten supply 9.5% to 11% of the sample. This sequence uses TRBV6-1 and TRBJ1-4; TRBD1 is a weak D gene call, 5 bases matching. The material sequenced was tumor tissue. This TCR came from a human donor with Burkitt lymphoma. The DNA sequence is TGTGCCAGCAGTGAAAGGCACAGGAATGAAAAACTGTTTTTT. Its translation is CASSERHRNEKLFF.